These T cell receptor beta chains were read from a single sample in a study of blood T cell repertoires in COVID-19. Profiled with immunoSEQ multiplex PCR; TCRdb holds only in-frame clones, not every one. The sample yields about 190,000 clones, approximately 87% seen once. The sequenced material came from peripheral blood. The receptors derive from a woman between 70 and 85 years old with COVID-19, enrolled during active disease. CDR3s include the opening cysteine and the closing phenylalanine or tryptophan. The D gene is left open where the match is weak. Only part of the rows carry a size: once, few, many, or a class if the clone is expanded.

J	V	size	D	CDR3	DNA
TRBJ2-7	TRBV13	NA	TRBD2	CASSSGLAAYEQYF	TGTGCCAGCAGCTCGGGACTAGCTGCCTACGAGCAGTACTTC
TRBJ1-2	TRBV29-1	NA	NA	CSVASVDRNYGYTF	TGCAGCGTTGCCTCTGTGGACAGAAACTATGGCTACACCTTC
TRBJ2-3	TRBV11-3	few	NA	CASTQSGSSGDTQYF	TGTGCCAGCACTCAGAGCGGTTCGTCAGGCGATACGCAGTATTTT
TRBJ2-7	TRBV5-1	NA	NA	CASSPHLTLHQDSYEQYF	TGCGCCAGCAGCCCCCACCTGACACTCCATCAAGACTCCTACGAGCAGTACTTC
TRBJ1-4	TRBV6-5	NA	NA	CASSYLGREKLFF	TGTGCCAGCAGTTACTTGGGGAGGGAAAAACTGTTTTTT
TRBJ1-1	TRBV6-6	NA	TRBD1	CASTMTGANTEAFF	TGTGCCAGCACTATGACAGGGGCCAACACTGAAGCTTTCTTT
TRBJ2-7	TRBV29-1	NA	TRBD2	CSVEGGGLYEQYF	TGCAGCGTTGAAGGGGGGGGACTCTACGAGCAGTACTTC
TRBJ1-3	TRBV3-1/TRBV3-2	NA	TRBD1	CASSLTQGFRNTIYF	TGTGCCAGCAGCCTTACACAGGGGTTTCGAAACACCATATATTTT
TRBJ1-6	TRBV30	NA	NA	CAWRGTAGSPLHF	TGTGCCTGGAGAGGGACGGCGGGGTCACCCCTCCACTTT
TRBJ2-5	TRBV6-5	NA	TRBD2	CATRLAGGETQYF	TGTGCCACGCGGCTAGCGGGAGGAGAGACCCAGTACTTC
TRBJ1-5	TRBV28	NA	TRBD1	CASSRRQGSNQPQHF	TGTGCCAGCAGCCGTAGACAGGGTAGCAATCAGCCCCAGCATTTT
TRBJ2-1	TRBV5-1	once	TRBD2	CASSERTSEYNEQFF	TGCGCCAGCAGCGAGAGGACTAGCGAGTACAATGAGCAGTTCTTC
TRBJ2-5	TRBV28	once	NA	CASSFQRAYLGQETQYF	TGTGCCAGCAGTTTTCAGCGGGCCTACCTTGGGCAAGAGACCCAGTACTTC
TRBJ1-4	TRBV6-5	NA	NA	CASSYEGGRRNEKLFF	TGTGCCAGCAGTTATGAAGGTGGGAGGAGAAATGAAAAACTGTTTTTT
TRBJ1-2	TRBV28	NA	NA	CASSSRRADYGYTF	TGTGCCAGCAGTTCCCGCAGGGCTGACTATGGCTACACCTTC
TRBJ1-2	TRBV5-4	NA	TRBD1	CAGKRQGANYGYTF	TGTGCCGGCAAACGACAGGGAGCTAACTATGGCTACACCTTC
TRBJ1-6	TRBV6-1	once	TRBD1	CASSERDRRSSYNSPLHF	TGTGCCAGCAGTGAAAGGGACAGGCGAAGCTCCTATAATTCACCCCTCCACTTT
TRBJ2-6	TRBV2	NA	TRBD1	CASSDGQGVFGANVLTF	TGTGCCAGCAGTGACGGCCAGGGGGTTTTCGGGGCCAACGTCCTGACTTTC
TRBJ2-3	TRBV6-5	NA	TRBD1	CASSTRDRESDTQYF	TGTGCCAGCAGCACCCGGGACAGGGAGTCAGATACGCAGTATTTT
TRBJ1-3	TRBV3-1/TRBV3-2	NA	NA	CASSQAGSGNTIYF	TGTGCCAGCAGCCAAGCGGGGTCTGGAAACACCATATATTTT
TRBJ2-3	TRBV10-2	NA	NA	CASIPEVTDTQYF	TGCGCCAGCATCCCAGAGGTCACAGATACGCAGTATTTT
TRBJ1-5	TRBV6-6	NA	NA	CASSDGVNQPQHF	TGTGCCAGCTCCGACGGAGTCAATCAGCCCCAGCATTTT
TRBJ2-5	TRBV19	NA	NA	CASSIQIQETQYF	TGTGCCAGTAGTATCCAGATACAAGAGACCCAGTACTTC
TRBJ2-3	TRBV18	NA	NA	CASSRQAYTDTQYF	TGTGCCAGCTCACGACAGGCCTACACAGATACGCAGTATTTT